Only one count was recorded for the clone carrying this TCR beta chain. This sample stems from a study of CD8 T cells in Susac syndrome. With V trimmed by 0 bases and J by 4 bases, 11 bases remained unmatched. Germline lookup yields CDR1 DFQATT and CDR2 SNEGSKA (reference sequence). The CDR3 is made up of 17 amino acids. An input of 0.5 to 1 ug of RNA was subjected to reverse transcription using random hexamers. TCRdb reprocessed the immunoSEQ multiplex PCR reads with MiXCR, giving one entry per CDR3 protein. The sample carries some 150,000 distinct CDR3 sequences, roughly 94% recorded once. This clonotype was obtained from a human donor with multiple sclerosis. Material: CD8+ T cells from PBMCs. The chain uses TRBV20-1 and TRBJ2-2; 7 positions agree with TRBD1. In DNA, the CDR3 is TGCAGTGCTAGAGACGAACAGACAGGGACGTCCACCGGGGAGCTGTTTTTT. Protein: CSARDEQTGTSTGELFF.